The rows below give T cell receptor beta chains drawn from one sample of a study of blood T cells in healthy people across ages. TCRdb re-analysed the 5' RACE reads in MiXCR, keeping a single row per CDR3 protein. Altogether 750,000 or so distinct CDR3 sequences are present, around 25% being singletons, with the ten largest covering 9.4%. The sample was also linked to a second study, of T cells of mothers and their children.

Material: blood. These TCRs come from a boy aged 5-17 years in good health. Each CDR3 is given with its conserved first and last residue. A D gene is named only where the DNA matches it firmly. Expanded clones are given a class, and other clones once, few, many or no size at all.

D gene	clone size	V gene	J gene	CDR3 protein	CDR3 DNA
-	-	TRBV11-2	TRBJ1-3	CASSPGKNTIYF	TGTGCCAGCAGCCCGGGGAAGAACACCATATATTTT
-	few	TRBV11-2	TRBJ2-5	CASSDEAETQYF	TGTGCCAGCAGCGATGAGGCAGAGACCCAGTACTTC
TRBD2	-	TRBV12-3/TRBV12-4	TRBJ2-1	CASSFVGLAGGLYNEQFF	TGTGCCAGCAGTTTTGTGGGACTAGCGGGAGGTCTCTACAATGAGCAGTTCTTC
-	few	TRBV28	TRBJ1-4	CASSFLFGPGQGGEKLFF	TGTGCCAGCAGTTTTCTTTTCGGTCCGGGGCAGGGAGGTGAAAAACTGTTTTTT
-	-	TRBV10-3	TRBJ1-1	CAIRRQMNTEAFF	TGTGCCATCAGAAGACAGATGAACACTGAAGCTTTCTTT
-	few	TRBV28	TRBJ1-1	CASNPGRQNTEAFF	TGTGCCAGCAACCCGGGACGGCAGAACACTGAAGCTTTCTTT
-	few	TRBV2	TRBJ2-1	CASSAERNEQFF	TGTGCCAGCAGCGCGGAGCGTAATGAGCAGTTCTTC
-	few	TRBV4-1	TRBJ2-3	CASSPTRITDTQYF	TGCGCCAGCAGCCCGACAAGGATCACAGATACGCAGTATTTT
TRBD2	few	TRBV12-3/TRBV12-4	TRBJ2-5	CASSRLAGAETQYF	TGTGCCAGCAGTCGACTAGCGGGAGCTGAGACCCAGTACTTC
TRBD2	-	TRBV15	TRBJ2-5	CATSRSSGRGSETQYF	TGTGCCACCAGCAGGTCTAGCGGGAGGGGCAGCGAGACCCAGTACTTC
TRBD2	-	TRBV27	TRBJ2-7	CASGSSGLAGDEQYF	TGTGCCAGCGGCTCATCGGGACTAGCGGGGGACGAGCAGTACTTC
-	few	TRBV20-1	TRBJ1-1	CSASGVVEAFF	TGCAGTGCTAGCGGTGTTGTTGAAGCTTTCTTT
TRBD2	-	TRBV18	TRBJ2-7	CASSPGGTTSYEQYF	TGTGCCAGCTCACCCGGAGGGACTACCTCCTACGAGCAGTACTTC
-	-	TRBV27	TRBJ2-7	CASRLRANYEQYF	TGTGCCAGCAGACTCAGGGCTAACTACGAGCAGTACTTC
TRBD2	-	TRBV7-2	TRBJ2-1	CAAAGGVRVSYNEQFF	TGTGCCGCGGCCGGGGGGGTTCGGGTATCCTACAATGAGCAGTTCTTC
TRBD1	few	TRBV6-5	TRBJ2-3	CASSPTGGGTDTQYF	TGTGCCAGCAGTCCGACAGGGGGCGGCACAGATACGCAGTATTTT
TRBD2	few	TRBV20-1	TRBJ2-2	CSAVLAGTYTGELFF	TGCAGTGCCGTACTAGCGGGGACATACACCGGGGAGCTGTTTTTT
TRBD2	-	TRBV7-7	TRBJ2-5	CASSLALSGGRETQYF	TGTGCCAGCAGCTTAGCGCTAAGCGGGGGGAGAGAGACCCAGTACTTC
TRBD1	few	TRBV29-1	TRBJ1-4	CSVEVPGQGEKLFF	TGCAGCGTTGAAGTCCCGGGACAGGGTGAAAAACTGTTTTTT
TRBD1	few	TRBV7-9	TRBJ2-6	CASSLFAPRGHSGANVLTF	TGTGCCAGCAGCTTATTCGCCCCCAGGGGGCACTCTGGGGCCAACGTCCTGACTTTC
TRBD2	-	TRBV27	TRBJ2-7	CASGRLAGAYEQYF	TGTGCCAGCGGCCGACTAGCGGGGGCCTACGAGCAGTACTTC
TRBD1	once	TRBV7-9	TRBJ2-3	CASSLPGQGAGTDTQYF	TGTGCCAGCAGCTTGCCGGGACAGGGGGCTGGCACAGATACGCAGTATTTT
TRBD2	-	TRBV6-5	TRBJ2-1	CATKAGRSSYNEQFF	TGTGCCACCAAAGCGGGAAGGAGCTCCTACAATGAGCAGTTCTTC
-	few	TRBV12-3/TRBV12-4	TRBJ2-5	CASSTQKLGQYF	TGTGCCAGCAGTACCCAGAAATTAGGGCAGTACTTC
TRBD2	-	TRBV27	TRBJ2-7	CASSASGTSVEEQYF	TGTGCCAGCAGCGCGTCCGGGACTAGCGTGGAAGAGCAGTACTTC
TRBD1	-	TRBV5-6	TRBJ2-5	CASSPPTGPETQYF	TGTGCCAGCAGCCCACCGACAGGGCCGGAGACCCAGTACTTC
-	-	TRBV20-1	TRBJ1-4	CSADGVEGANEKLFF	TGCAGTGCTGACGGCGTGGAGGGTGCTAATGAAAAACTGTTTTTT
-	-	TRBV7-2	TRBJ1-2	CASSLSDGLYGYTF	TGTGCCAGCAGCTTAAGTGACGGACTCTATGGCTACACCTTC
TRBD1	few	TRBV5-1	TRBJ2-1	CASSLPGQGQARRSYNEQFF	TGCGCCAGCAGCTTGCCCGGACAGGGACAAGCTAGACGCTCCTACAATGAGCAGTTCTTC
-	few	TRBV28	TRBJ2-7	CASSLVSGDIPYEQYF	TGTGCCAGCAGTCTCGTTTCCGGGGACATCCCCTACGAGCAGTACTTC
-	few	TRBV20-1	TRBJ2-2	CSARDPRGAGELFF	TGCAGTGCTAGAGATCCAAGGGGAGCCGGGGAGCTGTTTTTT
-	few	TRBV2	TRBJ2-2	CASRPGLHTGELFF	TGTGCCAGCAGGCCGGGACTGCACACCGGGGAGCTGTTTTTT
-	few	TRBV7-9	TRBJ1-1	CASRGFGAEAFF	TGTGCCAGCAGAGGGTTTGGGGCTGAAGCTTTCTTT
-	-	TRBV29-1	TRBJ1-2	CSVERSASYGYTF	TGCAGCGTTGAAAGGTCAGCGAGCTATGGCTACACCTTC
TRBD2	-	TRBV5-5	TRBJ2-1	CASCWGGPTPLYREQFF	TGTGCCAGCTGCTGGGGAGGGCCCACCCCCCTTTACAGGGAGCAGTTCTTC
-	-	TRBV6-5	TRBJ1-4	CASSYDGGSNEKLFF	TGTGCCAGCAGTTACGACGGGGGATCTAATGAAAAACTGTTTTTT
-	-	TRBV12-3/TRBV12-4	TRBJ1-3	CASRLDRWVGNTIYF	TGTGCCAGCAGATTGGACCGCTGGGTTGGAAACACCATATATTTT
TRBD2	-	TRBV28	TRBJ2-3	CASSSFAGVVADTQYF	TGTGCCAGCAGTTCCTTTGCGGGAGTGGTCGCAGATACGCAGTATTTT
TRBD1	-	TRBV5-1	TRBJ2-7	CASSLRQGPLYEQYF	TGCGCCAGCAGCTTACGACAGGGACCCCTTTACGAGCAGTACTTC
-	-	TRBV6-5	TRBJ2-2	CASSYSLAGELFF	TGTGCCAGCAGTTACTCGCTAGCCGGGGAGCTGTTTTTT
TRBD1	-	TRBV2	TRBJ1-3	CASSEAPGQGLFISFSGNTIYF	TGTGCCAGCAGTGAAGCTCCAGGACAGGGCCTCTTTATCAGCTTCTCTGGAAACACCATATATTTT
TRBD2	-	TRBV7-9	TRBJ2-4	CASSTTSPTPKNIQYF	TGTGCCAGCAGCACGACTAGCCCTACGCCCAAAAACATTCAGTACTTC
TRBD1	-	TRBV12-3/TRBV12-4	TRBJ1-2	CASSPHGTGGGYTF	TGTGCCAGCAGTCCTCATGGGACAGGGGGGGGCTACACCTTC
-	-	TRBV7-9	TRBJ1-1	CASSLTYGNTEAFF	TGTGCCAGCAGCCTCACCTACGGGAACACTGAAGCTTTCTTT
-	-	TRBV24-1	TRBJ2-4	CATSDSRRFHIQYF	TGTGCCACCAGTGATTCCAGGAGGTTTCACATTCAGTACTTC